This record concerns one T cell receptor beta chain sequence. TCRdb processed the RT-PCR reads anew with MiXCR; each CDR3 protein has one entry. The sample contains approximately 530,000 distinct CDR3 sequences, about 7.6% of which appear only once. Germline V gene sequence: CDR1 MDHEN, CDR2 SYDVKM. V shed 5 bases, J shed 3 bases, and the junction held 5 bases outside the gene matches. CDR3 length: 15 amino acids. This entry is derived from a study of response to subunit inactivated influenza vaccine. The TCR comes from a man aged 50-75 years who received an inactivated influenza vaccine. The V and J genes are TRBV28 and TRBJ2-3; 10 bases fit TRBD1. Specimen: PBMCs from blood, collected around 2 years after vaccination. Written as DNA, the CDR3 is TGTGCCAGCAGTCGACAGGGGGCAGTGACAGATACGCAGTATTTT. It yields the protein CASSRQGAVTDTQYF.